The rows below give T cell receptor beta chains drawn from one sample of a study of early T cells in non-severe SARS-CoV-2 infection. Using its own MiXCR run on the 5' RACE reads, TCRdb lists one record per CDR3 protein. This sample yields 64,000 or so distinct CDR3 sequences, of which roughly 12% are seen a single time; about 1.3% belongs to the top ten. This sample comprised whole blood, obtained at baseline. Every receptor here comes from an adult who was a healthcare worker with PCR-confirmed SARS-CoV-2 infection or an uninfected control (not recorded which). Both conserved end residues are part of each CDR3. The order of the fields is D gene, clone size, J gene, V gene, CDR3 protein, CDR3 DNA. A D gene is named only where the DNA matches it firmly. Expanded clones get a size class; other rows say once, few or many, or leave the size out.

NA | NA | TRBJ1-3 | TRBV9 | CASSVATGNVFGNTIYF | TGTGCCAGCAGCGTAGCTACAGGAAATGTCTTCGGAAACACCATATATTTT
TRBD1 | few | TRBJ1-6 | TRBV12-3/TRBV12-4 | CASSATGGNSPLHF | TGTGCCAGCAGCGCGACAGGGGGTAATTCACCCCTCCACTTT
TRBD2 | NA | TRBJ2-2 | TRBV10-1 | CASSEGVAGAGELFF | TGCGCCAGCAGTGAGGGGGTAGCGGGAGCCGGGGAGCTGTTTTTT
TRBD1 | few | TRBJ1-2 | TRBV20-1 | CSATTTGTGSYGYTF | TGCAGTGCTACAACCACCGGGACAGGGAGCTATGGCTACACCTTC
NA | NA | TRBJ1-1 | TRBV18 | CASSPGESLSEAFF | TGTGCCAGCTCACCAGGGGAGTCGCTGTCTGAAGCTTTCTTT
TRBD1 | few | TRBJ2-7 | TRBV2 | CASTGQVSYEQYF | TGTGCCAGCACCGGACAGGTCTCCTACGAGCAGTACTTC
NA | NA | TRBJ2-3 | TRBV7-2 | CASSLGSAEAADTQYF | TGTGCCAGCAGCTTAGGTAGCGCTGAGGCGGCAGATACGCAGTATTTT
NA | few | TRBJ2-7 | TRBV14 | CASSQVTGGTMDEQYF | TGTGCCAGCAGCCAAGTAACTGGCGGAACTATGGACGAGCAGTACTTC
TRBD2 | NA | TRBJ2-2 | TRBV6-4 | CASSEQAGANTGELFF | TGTGCCAGCAGTGAGCAAGCGGGAGCGAACACCGGGGAGCTGTTTTTT
TRBD2 | NA | TRBJ2-1 | TRBV5-1 | CASSLVAGAVGEQFF | TGCGCCAGCAGCTTGGTAGCGGGAGCGGTGGGTGAGCAGTTCTTC